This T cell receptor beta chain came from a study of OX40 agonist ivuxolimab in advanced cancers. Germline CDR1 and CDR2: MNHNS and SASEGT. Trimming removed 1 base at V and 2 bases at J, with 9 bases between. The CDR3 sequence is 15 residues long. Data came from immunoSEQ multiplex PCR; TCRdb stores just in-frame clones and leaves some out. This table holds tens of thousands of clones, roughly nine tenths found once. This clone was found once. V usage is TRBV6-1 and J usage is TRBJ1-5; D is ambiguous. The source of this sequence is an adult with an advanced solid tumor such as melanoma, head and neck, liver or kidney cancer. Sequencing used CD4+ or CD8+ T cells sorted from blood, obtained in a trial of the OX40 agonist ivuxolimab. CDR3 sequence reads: CASSEGLLGNQPQHF. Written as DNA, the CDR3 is TGTGCCAGCAGTGAAGGGCTACTAGGCAATCAGCCCCAGCATTTT.